This T cell receptor beta chain is drawn from a study of blood T cell repertoires in COVID-19. Study overall: Samples came from the United States, Italy and Spain, spanning acute and convalescent COVID-19. T cells, B-cell-depleted T cells, or PBMCs supplied cDNA or gDNA.

In the original workflow: The authors estimated nucleated cell counts from reference gene primer amplification. Data came from immunoSEQ multiplex PCR; TCRdb stores just in-frame clones and leaves some out. V and J calls and clone size are copied from that table; D and trimming were computed from the DNA. This table has roughly 150,000 clones, 84% appearing once. This clone was found a few times. CDR3 length: 13 amino acids. With 4 bases removed from V and 2 bases from J, the gap between germline ends came to 9 bases. CDR1 and CDR2 (germline): SQVTM, ANQGSEA. This receptor was identified in a woman between 45 and 65 years old with acute or convalescent COVID-19. The chain recombines TRBV29-1 with TRBJ1-5; D remains ambiguous. Sequences were obtained from peripheral blood. The CDR3: CSVAAGRNQPQHF. DNA for the CDR3: TGCAGCGTTGCGGCAGGCCGCAATCAGCCCCAGCATTTT.